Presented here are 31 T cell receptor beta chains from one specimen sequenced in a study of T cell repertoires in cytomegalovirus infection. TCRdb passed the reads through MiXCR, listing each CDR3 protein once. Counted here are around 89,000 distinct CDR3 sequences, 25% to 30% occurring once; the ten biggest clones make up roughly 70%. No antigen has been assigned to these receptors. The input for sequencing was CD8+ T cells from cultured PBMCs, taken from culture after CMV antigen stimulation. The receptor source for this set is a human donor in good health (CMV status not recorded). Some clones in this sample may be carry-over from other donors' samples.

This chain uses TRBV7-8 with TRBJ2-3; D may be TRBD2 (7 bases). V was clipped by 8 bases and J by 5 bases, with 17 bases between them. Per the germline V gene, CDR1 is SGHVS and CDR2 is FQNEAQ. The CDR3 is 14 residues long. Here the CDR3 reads CASRVRGAGDTQYF. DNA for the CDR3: TGTGCCAGCCGCGTTCGGGGGGCAGGAGATACGCAGTATTTT. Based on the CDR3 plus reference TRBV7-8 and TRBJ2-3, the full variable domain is GAGVSQSPRYKVAKRGQDVALRCDPISGHVSLFWYQQALGQGPEFLTYFQNEAQLDKSGLPSDRFFAERPEGSVSTLKIQRTQQEDSAVYLCASRVRGAGDTQYFGPGTRLTVL.

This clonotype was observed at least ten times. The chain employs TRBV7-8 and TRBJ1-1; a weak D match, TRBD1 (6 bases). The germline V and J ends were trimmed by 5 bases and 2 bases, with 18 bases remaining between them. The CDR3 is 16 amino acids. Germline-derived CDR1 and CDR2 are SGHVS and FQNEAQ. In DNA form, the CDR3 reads TGTGCCAGCAGCCCATGGGGGACATCCTTAAACACTGAAGCTTTCTTT. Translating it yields CASSPWGTSLNTEAFF.

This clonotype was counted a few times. The CDR3 nucleotides read TGCGCCAGCAGCCAAGGAAACGTCAACTATGGCTACACCTTC. Encoded protein: CASSQGNVNYGYTF. The rearrangement uses TRBV4-1 and TRBJ1-2; no reliable D call. The V end lost 1 base, the J end lost 2 bases, and 8 bases lay between the germline ends. The CDR3 runs to 14 residues. CDR1 is MGHRA, CDR2 YSYEKL, per germline.

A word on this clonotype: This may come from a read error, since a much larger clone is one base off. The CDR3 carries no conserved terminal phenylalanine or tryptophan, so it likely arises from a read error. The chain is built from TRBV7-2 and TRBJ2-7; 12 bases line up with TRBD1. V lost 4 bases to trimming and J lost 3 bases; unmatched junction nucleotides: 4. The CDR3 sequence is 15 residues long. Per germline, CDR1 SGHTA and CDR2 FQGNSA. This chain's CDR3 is CASSSGQGAGYEQYS. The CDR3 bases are TGTGCCAGCAGCTCGGGACAGGGGGCGGGCTACGAGCAGTACTCC.

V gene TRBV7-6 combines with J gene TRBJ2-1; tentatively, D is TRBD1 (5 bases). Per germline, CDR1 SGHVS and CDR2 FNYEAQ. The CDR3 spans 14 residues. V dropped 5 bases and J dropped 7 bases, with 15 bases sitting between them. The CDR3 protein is CASSPRGLGNEQFF. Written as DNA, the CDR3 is TGTGCCAGCAGCCCTAGGGGCTTGGGGAATGAGCAGTTCTTC.

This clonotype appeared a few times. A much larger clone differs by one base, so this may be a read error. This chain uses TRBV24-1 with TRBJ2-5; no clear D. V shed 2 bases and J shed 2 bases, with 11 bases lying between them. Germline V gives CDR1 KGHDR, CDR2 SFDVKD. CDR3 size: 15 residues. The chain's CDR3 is CATSDSGDPQETQYF. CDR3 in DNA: TGTGCCACCAGTGATTCCGGCGACCCTCAAGAGACCCAGTACTTC.

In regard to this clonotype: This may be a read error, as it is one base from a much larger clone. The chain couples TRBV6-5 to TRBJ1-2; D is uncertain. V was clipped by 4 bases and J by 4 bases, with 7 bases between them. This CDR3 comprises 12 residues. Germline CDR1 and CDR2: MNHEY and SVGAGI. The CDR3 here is CASSSELYGYTF. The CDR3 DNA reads TGTGCCAGCAGTTCCGAGCTCTATGGCTACACCTTC.

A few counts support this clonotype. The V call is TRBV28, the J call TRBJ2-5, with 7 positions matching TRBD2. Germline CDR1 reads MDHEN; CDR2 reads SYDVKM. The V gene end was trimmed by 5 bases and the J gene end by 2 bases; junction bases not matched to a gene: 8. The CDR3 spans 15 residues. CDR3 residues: CASSPLAGDQETQYF. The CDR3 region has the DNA TGTGCCAGCAGTCCCCTCGCGGGGGATCAAGAGACCCAGTACTTC.

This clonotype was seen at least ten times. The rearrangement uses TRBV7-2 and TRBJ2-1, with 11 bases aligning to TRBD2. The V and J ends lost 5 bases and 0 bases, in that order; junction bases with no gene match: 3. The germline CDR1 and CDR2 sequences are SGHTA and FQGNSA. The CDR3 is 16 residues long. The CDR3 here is CASSPLAGASYNEQFF. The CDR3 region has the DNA TGTGCCAGCAGCCCACTAGCGGGGGCCTCCTACAATGAGCAGTTCTTC.

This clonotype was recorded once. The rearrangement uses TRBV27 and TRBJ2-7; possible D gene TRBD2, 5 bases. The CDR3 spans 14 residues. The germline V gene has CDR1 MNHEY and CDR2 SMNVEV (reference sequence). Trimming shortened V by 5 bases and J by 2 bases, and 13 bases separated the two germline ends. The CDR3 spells CASSAGLDPYEQYF. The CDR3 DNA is TGTGCCAGCAGTGCCGGACTGGACCCCTACGAGCAGTACTTC.

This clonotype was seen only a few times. CDR3 sequence (DNA): TGTGCCAGCAGCCGGGACGGAGATAATTCACCCCTCCACTTT. Protein sequence: CASSRDGDNSPLHF. The rearrangement links TRBV7-9 to TRBJ1-6; D might be TRBD1 (5 bases). V was trimmed by 5 bases and J by 5 bases, leaving 10 bases between them. The length of the CDR3 is 14 residues. From germline, CDR1 is SEHNR and CDR2 FQNEAQ (reference sequence).

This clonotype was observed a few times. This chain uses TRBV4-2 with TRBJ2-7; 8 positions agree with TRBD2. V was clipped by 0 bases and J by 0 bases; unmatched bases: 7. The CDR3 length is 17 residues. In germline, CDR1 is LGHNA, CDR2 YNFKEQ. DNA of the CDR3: TGTGCCAGCAGCCAAGATACGACTAGCGCTTTCTCCTACGAGCAGTACTTC. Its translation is CASSQDTTSAFSYEQYF.

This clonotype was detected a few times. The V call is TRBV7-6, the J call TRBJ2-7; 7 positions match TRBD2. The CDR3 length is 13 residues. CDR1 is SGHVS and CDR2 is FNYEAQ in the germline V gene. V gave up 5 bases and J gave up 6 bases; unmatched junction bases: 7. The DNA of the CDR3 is TGTGCCAGCAGCGACGGGAGGCCGCTCGAGCAGTACTTC. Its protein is CASSDGRPLEQYF. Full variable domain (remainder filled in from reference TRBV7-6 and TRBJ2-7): GAGVSQSPRYKVTKRGQDVALRCDPISGHVSLYWYRQALGQGPEFLTYFNYEAQQDKSGLPNDRFSAERPEGSISTLTIQRTEQRDSAMYRCASSDGRPLEQYFGPGTRLTVT.

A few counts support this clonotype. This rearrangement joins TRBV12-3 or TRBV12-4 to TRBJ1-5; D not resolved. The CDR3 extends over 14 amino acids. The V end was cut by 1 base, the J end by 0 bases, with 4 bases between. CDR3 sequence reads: CASSLENSNQPQHF. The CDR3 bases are TGTGCCAGCAGTTTAGAAAATAGCAATCAGCCCCAGCATTTT.

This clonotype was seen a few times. Here the CDR3 reads CASSLGVLAGQAFF. CDR3 bases: TGTGCCAGCAGCTTAGGTGTCTTGGCAGGACAAGCTTTCTTT. The V call is TRBV7-6, the J call TRBJ1-1; no firm D call. The CDR3 consists of 14 residues. CDR1 SGHVS and CDR2 FNYEAQ come from the germline V gene. The ends were cut back, 1 base at V and 9 bases at J, with 15 bases in the middle.

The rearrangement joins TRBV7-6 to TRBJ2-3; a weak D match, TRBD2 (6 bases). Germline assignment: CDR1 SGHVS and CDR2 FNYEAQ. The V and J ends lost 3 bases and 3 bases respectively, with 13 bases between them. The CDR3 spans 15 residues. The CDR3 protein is CASSFGGAGTDTQYF. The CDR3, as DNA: TGTGCCAGCAGCTTCGGAGGGGCTGGTACAGATACGCAGTATTTT. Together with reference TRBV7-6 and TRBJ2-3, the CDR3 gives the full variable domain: GAGVSQSPRYKVTKRGQDVALRCDPISGHVSLYWYRQALGQGPEFLTYFNYEAQQDKSGLPNDRFSAERPEGSISTLTIQRTEQRDSAMYRCASSFGGAGTDTQYFGPGTRLTVL.

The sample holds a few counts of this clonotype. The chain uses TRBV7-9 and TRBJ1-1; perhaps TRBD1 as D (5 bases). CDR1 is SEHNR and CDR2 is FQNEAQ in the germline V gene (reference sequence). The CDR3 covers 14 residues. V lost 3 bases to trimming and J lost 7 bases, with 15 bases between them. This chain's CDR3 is CASSFEGTGSEAFF. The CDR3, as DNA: TGTGCCAGCAGCTTTGAGGGGACCGGTAGTGAAGCTTTCTTT.

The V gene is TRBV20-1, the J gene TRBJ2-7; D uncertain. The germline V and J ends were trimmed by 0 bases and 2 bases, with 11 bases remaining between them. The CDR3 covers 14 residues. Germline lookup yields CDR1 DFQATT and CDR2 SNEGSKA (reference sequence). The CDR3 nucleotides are TGCAGTGCTAGAGATCTATACCGAGCCTACGAGCAGTACTTC. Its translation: CSARDLYRAYEQYF.

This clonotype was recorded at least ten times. The CDR3 sequence: CASSSGTGGGNEQFF. For the CDR3, the DNA is TGTGCCAGCAGCTCCGGGACAGGGGGAGGCAATGAGCAGTTCTTC. The V call is TRBV7-6, the J call TRBJ2-1; 11 bases are shared with TRBD1. V lost 4 bases and J lost 6; bases outside the gene matches: 5. Germline values: CDR1 SGHVS, CDR2 FNYEAQ. The CDR3 length is 15 residues.

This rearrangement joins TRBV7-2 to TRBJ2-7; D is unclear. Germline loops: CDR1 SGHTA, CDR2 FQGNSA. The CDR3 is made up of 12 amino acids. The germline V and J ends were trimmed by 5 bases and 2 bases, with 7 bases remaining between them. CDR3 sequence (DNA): TGTGCCAGCAGCCTCTCCACCTACGAGCAGTACTTC. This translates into CASSLSTYEQYF.

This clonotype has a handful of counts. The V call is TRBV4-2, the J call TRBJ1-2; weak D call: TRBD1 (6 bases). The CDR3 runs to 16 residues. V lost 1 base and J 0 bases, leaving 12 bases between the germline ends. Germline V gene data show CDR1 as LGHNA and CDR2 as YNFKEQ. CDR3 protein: CASSQVDRTSNYGYTF. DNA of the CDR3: TGTGCCAGCAGCCAAGTTGACAGGACCTCTAACTATGGCTACACCTTC.

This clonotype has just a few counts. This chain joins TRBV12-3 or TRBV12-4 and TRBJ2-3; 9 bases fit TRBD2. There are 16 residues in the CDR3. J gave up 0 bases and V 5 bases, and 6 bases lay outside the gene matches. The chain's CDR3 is CASSPPSGDSTDTQYF. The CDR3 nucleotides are TGTGCCAGCAGTCCTCCTAGCGGGGATAGCACAGATACGCAGTATTTT.

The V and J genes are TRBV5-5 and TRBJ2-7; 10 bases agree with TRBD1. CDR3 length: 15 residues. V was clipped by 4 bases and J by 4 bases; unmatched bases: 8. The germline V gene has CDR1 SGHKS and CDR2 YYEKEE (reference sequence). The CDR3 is CASSPETGGWYEQYF. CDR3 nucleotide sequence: TGTGCCAGCAGCCCCGAGACAGGGGGCTGGTACGAGCAGTACTTC.

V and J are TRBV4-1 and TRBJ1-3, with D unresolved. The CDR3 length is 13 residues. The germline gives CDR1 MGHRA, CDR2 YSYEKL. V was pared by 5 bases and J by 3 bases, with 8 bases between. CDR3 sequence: CASSTLGGNTIYF. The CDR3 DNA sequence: TGCGCCAGCAGCACCCTCGGTGGAAACACCATATATTTT.

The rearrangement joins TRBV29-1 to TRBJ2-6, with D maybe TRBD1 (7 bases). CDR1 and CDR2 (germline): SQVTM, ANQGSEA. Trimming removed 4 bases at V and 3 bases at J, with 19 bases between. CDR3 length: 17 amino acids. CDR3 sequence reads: CSVASQEGAIGANVLTF. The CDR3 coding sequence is TGCAGCGTTGCCTCACAGGAGGGGGCGATTGGGGCCAACGTCCTGACTTTC. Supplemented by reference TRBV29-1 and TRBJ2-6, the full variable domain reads SAVISQKPSRDICQRGTSLTIQCQVDSQVTMMFWYRQQPGQSLTLIATANQGSEATYESGFVIDKFPISRPNLTFSTLTVSNMSPEDSSIYLCSVASQEGAIGANVLTFGAGSRLTVL.

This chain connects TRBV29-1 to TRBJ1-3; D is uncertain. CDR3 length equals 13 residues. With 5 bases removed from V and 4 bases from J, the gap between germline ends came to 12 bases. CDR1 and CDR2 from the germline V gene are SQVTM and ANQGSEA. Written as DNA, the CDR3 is TGCAGCGTTACGGCGGACGGAGGAAACACCATATATTTT. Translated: CSVTADGGNTIYF.

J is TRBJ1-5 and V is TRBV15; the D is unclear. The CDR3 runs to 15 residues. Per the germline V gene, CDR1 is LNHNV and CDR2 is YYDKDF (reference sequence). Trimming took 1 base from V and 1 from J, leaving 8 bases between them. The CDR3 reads CATSRGVGSNQPQHF. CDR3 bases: TGTGCCACCAGCAGAGGGGTGGGAAGCAATCAGCCCCAGCATTTT.

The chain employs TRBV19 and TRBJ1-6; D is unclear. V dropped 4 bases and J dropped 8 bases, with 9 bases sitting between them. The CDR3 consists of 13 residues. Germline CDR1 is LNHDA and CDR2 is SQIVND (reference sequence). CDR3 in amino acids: CASSRENDSPLHF. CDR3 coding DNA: TGTGCCAGTAGTAGGGAGAATGATTCACCCCTCCACTTT.

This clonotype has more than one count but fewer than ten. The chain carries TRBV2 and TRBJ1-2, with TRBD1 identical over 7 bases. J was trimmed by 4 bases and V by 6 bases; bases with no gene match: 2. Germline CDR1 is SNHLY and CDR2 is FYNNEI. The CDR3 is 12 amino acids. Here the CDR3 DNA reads TGTGCCAGCAGGGGACAGATCTATGGCTACACCTTC. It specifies CASRGQIYGYTF.

The CDR3 DNA follows: TGTGCCAGTAGCCAACTACAGGTGAATAGCTACAATGAGCAGTTCTTC. Translated: CASSQLQVNSYNEQFF. The genes are TRBV19 and TRBJ2-1; maybe TRBD1 (5 bases). V lost 6 bases to trimming and J lost 3 bases, with 18 bases between them. The CDR3 is made up of 16 amino acids. CDR1 and CDR2 (germline): LNHDA, SQIVND (reference sequence).

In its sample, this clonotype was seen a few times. The CDR3 DNA reads as TGTGCCAGCAGTCCCGGGGGGGCCGGAGAGACCCAGTACTTC. Translating gives CASSPGGAGETQYF. This chain links TRBV12-3 or TRBV12-4 with TRBJ2-5; 8 bases line up with TRBD2. This CDR3 is 14 amino acids long. Trimming removed 5 bases from V and 4 bases from J; junction bases left unmatched: 6.